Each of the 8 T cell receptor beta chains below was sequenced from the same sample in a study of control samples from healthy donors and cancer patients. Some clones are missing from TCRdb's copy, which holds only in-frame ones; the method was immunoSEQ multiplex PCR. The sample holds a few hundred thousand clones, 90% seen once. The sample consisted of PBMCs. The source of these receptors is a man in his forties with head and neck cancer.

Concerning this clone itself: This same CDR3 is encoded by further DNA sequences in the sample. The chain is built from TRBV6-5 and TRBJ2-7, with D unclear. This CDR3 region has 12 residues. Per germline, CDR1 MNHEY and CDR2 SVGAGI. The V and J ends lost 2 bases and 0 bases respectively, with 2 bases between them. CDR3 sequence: CASSYNSYEQYF. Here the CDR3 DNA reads TGTGCCAGCAGTTACAACTCCTACGAGCAGTACTTC.

The CDR3 nucleotides are TGTGCCAGCAGGAGCTCTGGGGCCAACGTCCTGACTTTC. This gives the protein CASRSSGANVLTF. This chain connects TRBV12-3 or TRBV12-4 to TRBJ2-6, with unresolved D. CDR3 length equals 13 residues. Trimming took 6 bases from V and 0 from J, leaving 3 bases between them.

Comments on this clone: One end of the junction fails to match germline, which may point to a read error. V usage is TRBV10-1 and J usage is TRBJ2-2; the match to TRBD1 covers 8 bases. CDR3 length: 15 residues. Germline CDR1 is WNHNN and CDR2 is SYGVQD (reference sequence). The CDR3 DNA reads TGCGCCAGCAGTGAGAGGACAGGGAACGCCGGGGAGCTGTTTTTT. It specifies CASSERTGNAGELFF.

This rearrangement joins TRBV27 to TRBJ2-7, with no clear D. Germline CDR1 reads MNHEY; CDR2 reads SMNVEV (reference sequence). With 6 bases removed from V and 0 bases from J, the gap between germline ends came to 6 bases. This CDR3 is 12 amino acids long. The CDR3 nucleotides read TGTGCCAGCAGCTCCAACTCCTACGAGCAGTACTTC. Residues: CASSSNSYEQYF.

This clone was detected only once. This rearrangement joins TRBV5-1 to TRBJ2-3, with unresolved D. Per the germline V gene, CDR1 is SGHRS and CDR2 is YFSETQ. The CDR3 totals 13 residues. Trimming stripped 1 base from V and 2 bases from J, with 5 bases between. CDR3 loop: CASSLLYTDTQYF. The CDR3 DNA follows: TGCGCCAGCAGCTTGCTTTACACAGATACGCAGTATTTT.

The CDR3 spells CASSLAQLNTEAFF. CDR3 in DNA: TGTGCCAGCAGCTTAGCGCAGCTGAACACTGAAGCTTTCTTT. J is TRBJ1-1 and V is TRBV7-2, with D unresolved. Germline CDR1 and CDR2: SGHTA and FQGNSA. The V and J ends lost 0 bases and 0 bases respectively, with 5 bases between them. CDR3 length equals 14 residues. Using reference TRBV7-2 and TRBJ1-1 for the parts outside the CDR3, the full variable domain is GAGVSQSPSNKVTEKGKDVELRCDPISGHTALYWYRQSLGQGLEFLIYFQGNSAPDKSGLPSDRFSAERTGGSVSTLTIQRTQQEDSAVYLCASSLAQLNTEAFFGQGTRLTVV.

The CDR3 nucleotides are TGTGCCAGCAGCTTTCCGACTAGCGGGGGGGCTTCCCCCTACAATGAGCAGTTCTTC. As protein: CASSFPTSGGASPYNEQFF. The chain couples TRBV11-2 to TRBJ2-1; 14 bases are a match to TRBD2. The germline V gene has CDR1 SGHAT and CDR2 FQNNGV. The length of the CDR3 is 19 residues. J gave up 2 bases and V 3 bases, and 9 bases lay outside the gene matches.

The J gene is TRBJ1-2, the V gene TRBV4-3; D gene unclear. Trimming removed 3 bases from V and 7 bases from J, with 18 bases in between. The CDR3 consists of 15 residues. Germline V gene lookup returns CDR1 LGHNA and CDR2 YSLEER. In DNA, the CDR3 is TGCGCCAGCAGCCAGTTGTTGACGGGGAGGAGTGGCTACACCTTC. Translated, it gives CASSQLLTGRSGYTF.